A single sample is the source of the 25 T cell receptor beta chains below, sequenced in a study of identical twins. TCRdb redid the calling of the 5' RACE reads with MiXCR, one entry per CDR3 protein. In the table there are just under 550,000 distinct CDR3 sequences, around 15% of which are singletons. The same sample was also used in a study of yellow fever vaccine responses in identical twins.

The sequenced sample consisted of CD4+ T cells sorted from blood. The origin of the receptors is a woman between 18 and 29 years old in good health.

The genes are TRBV5-1 and TRBJ2-1; D assignment may be TRBD1 or TRBD2 (6 bases each). The CDR3 has 16 residues. Trimming stripped 0 bases from V and 0 bases from J, with 10 bases between. Germline assignment: CDR1 SGHRS and CDR2 YFSETQ. CDR3 in amino acids: CASSLVGGNSYNEQFF. The CDR3 DNA reads as TGCGCCAGCAGCTTGGTAGGGGGGAACTCCTACAATGAGCAGTTCTTC.

The sample holds many counts of this clonotype. The J gene is TRBJ2-1, the V gene TRBV6-1; TRBD2 matches at 10 bases. The CDR3 spans 16 residues. Germline V gene sequence: CDR1 MNHNS, CDR2 SASEGT. V was clipped by 7 bases and J by 1 base; unmatched bases: 7. For the CDR3, the DNA is TGTGCCAGCAATCTAGCGGGGGCCGTTTCCTACAATGAGCAGTTCTTC. It is translated as CASNLAGAVSYNEQFF.

In this sample, this clonotype turned up a few times. The rearrangement links TRBV10-3 to TRBJ2-1, with TRBD1 as a possible D gene (6 bases). The V and J ends lost 7 bases and 5 bases respectively, with 18 bases between them. The germline V gene has CDR1 ENHRY and CDR2 SYGVKD. The CDR3 contains 15 residues. CDR3: CAITWGTGSNNEQFF. As DNA, the CDR3 is TGTGCCATCACCTGGGGCACAGGGTCCAACAATGAGCAGTTCTTC.

CDR3 coding DNA: TGTGCCATCAGTGAAAGCGGGGAGGCTATGGAGACCCAGTACTTC. Translation: CAISESGEAMETQYF. The gene calls are TRBV10-3 and TRBJ2-5; 7 nucleotides match TRBD2. V was pared by 3 bases and J by 5 bases, with 9 bases of the junction left unmatched. CDR1 is ENHRY, CDR2 SYGVKD, per germline. The CDR3 has 15 amino acids.

This chain uses TRBV25-1 with TRBJ2-7; 9 bases fit TRBD1. The length of the CDR3 is 14 residues. Germline V lookup: CDR1 MGHDK, CDR2 SYGVNS. J gave up 5 bases and V 7 bases, and 9 bases lay outside the gene matches. In DNA, the CDR3 is TGTGCCAGCACAGACACCGGGACAGGGAACGAGCAGTACTTC. It translates to CASTDTGTGNEQYF.

In DNA, the CDR3 is TGTGCCAGCAGCTTGAAAGGTGGAGATGAGCAGTTCTTC. Amino acids: CASSLKGGDEQFF. The chain uses TRBV7-9 and TRBJ2-1; D gene ambiguous. CDR1 SEHNR and CDR2 FQNEAQ come from the germline V gene (reference sequence). V was cut by 3 bases and J by 8 bases, with 11 bases left in between. The CDR3 is made up of 13 amino acids.

This clonotype was counted only a few times. The chain employs TRBV29-1 and TRBJ2-5; D gene ambiguous. V lost 7 bases and J lost 1, with 7 bases in between. The V gene's germline CDR1 is SQVTM and CDR2 ANQGSEA. CDR3 size: 11 residues. CDR3 coding DNA: TGCAGCGGTGGGGTCCAAGAGACCCAGTACTTC. This encodes CSGGVQETQYF.

The V gene is TRBV12-3 or TRBV12-4, the J gene TRBJ2-1; D ambiguous. With 8 bases removed from V and 2 bases from J, the gap between germline ends came to 10 bases. The CDR3 is made up of 13 amino acids. CDR3 DNA sequence: TGTGCCAGCCTGGGCTTCCCCTACAATGAGCAGTTCTTC. Translating gives CASLGFPYNEQFF.

The chain employs TRBV5-1 and TRBJ2-3; weak D call: TRBD1 (5 bases). CDR1 is SGHRS and CDR2 is YFSETQ in the germline V gene. CDR3 size: 15 residues. Between the trimmed V and J ends, which lost 0 bases and 4 bases, there was a span of 12 bases. In DNA, the CDR3 is TGCGCCAGCAGCTTGGCCCAGGGATCCCCAGATACGCAGTATTTT. Translation gives CASSLAQGSPDTQYF.

This chain connects TRBV3-1 to TRBJ2-1; D is ambiguous. Germline assignment: CDR1 LGHDT and CDR2 YNNKEL (reference sequence). This CDR3 is built from 11 residues. Trimming shortened V by 5 bases and J by 9 bases, and 8 bases separated the two germline ends. This CDR3 reads CASSSSSEQFF. The CDR3 bases are TGTGCCAGCAGCTCCTCCTCTGAGCAGTTCTTC.

V and J are TRBV11-2 and TRBJ2-5, with D tentatively TRBD2 (5 bases). CDR1 is SGHAT, CDR2 FQNNGV, per germline. V lost 1 base and J 7 bases, leaving 19 bases between the germline ends. The CDR3 totals 16 residues. This chain's CDR3 is CASSLVWATIAGTQYF. Written as DNA, the CDR3 is TGTGCCAGCAGCTTAGTTTGGGCCACTATCGCGGGGACCCAGTACTTC.

This clonotype was detected a few times. In DNA form, the CDR3 reads TGCAGTGCTAGAGGGGGCGAGCTACGGGAGACCCAGTACTTC. As protein: CSARGGELRETQYF. The chain is built from TRBV20-1 and TRBJ2-5; maybe TRBD1 (5 bases). The CDR3 is 14 amino acids. Germline lookup yields CDR1 DFQATT and CDR2 SNEGSKA (reference sequence). Trimming removed 1 base at V and 5 bases at J, with 14 bases between.

A remark on this clonotype: Germline is not matched at one junction end, which may reflect a read error. The genes are TRBV12-3 or TRBV12-4 and TRBJ2-7; 13 nucleotides align to TRBD2. This CDR3 is 11 amino acids long. DNA of the CDR3: TGTGCCAGCAGTTTAGGGACTAGCGGGAGTTTC. This codes for CASSLGTSGSF.

This clonotype showed up just a few times. The chain is built from TRBV4-1 and TRBJ2-7; the match to TRBD2 covers 7 bases. J lost 1 base, V lost 0 bases, and 6 bases had no gene match. Germline V gene lookup returns CDR1 MGHRA and CDR2 YSYEKL. The CDR3 spans 16 residues. CDR3 sequence reads: CASSQESRAGSYEQYF. CDR3 nucleotide sequence: TGCGCCAGCAGCCAAGAATCAAGAGCGGGATCCTACGAGCAGTACTTC.

This clonotype was seen only a few times. The chain carries TRBV24-1 and TRBJ2-3; D not certain. This CDR3 is built from 15 residues. Germline loops: CDR1 KGHDR, CDR2 SFDVKD. V lost 4 bases and J lost 6, with 16 bases in between. DNA for the CDR3: TGTGCCACCAGTGACTCTCAAATTACTGAGGATACGCAGTATTTT. This translates into CATSDSQITEDTQYF.

This clonotype has a handful of counts. The V gene is TRBV5-5, the J gene TRBJ1-2; tentatively, D is TRBD1 (5 bases). The CDR3 has 13 amino acids. Germline CDR1 reads SGHKS; CDR2 reads YYEKEE (reference sequence). The V gene lost 2 bases and the J gene lost 4 bases, with 9 bases spanning the gap. The CDR3 reads CASSLQETYGYTF. CDR3 bases: TGTGCCAGCAGCTTACAGGAGACCTATGGCTACACCTTC.

This clonotype has a single count. As DNA, the CDR3 is TGTGCCAGCAGCCTAGGGGGCGGCATCCCCTACGAGCAGTACTTC. This encodes CASSLGGGIPYEQYF. This rearrangement joins TRBV28 to TRBJ2-7, with TRBD1 identical over 7 bases. Per germline, CDR1 MDHEN and CDR2 SYDVKM. V gave up 6 bases and J gave up 2 bases; unmatched junction bases: 10. This CDR3 contains 15 residues.

The CDR3 region is CASSQTVLNTEAFF. In DNA, the CDR3 is TGCGCCAGCAGCCAGACAGTCCTGAACACTGAAGCTTTCTTT. The chain couples TRBV4-1 to TRBJ1-1; D perhaps matches TRBD1 (5 bases). Germline CDR1 reads MGHRA; CDR2 reads YSYEKL. Trimming shortened V by 3 bases and J by 0 bases, and 8 bases separated the two germline ends. CDR3 length equals 14 residues.

This clonotype was counted a few times. The J gene is TRBJ2-7, the V gene TRBV10-3; TRBD1 aligns across 9 bases. The trim removed 7 bases at V and 7 bases at J, leaving 14 bases unmatched. Germline V gives CDR1 ENHRY, CDR2 SYGVKD. This CDR3 is built from 15 residues. Here the CDR3 reads CAITQTGTGLWEQYF. CDR3 in DNA: TGTGCCATCACCCAAACCGGGACAGGGTTGTGGGAGCAGTACTTC.

This clonotype was recorded many times. This chain links TRBV3-1 with TRBJ1-5, with 7 bases that match TRBD1. The CDR3 length is 14 residues. Germline loops: CDR1 LGHDT, CDR2 YNNKEL (reference sequence). The ends lost 3 bases at V and 2 bases at J; junction bases unmatched: 1. The CDR3 reads CASSHGQGNQPQHF. The DNA of the CDR3 is TGTGCCAGCAGCCATGGACAGGGCAATCAGCCCCAGCATTTT.

The CDR3 reads CASSFKGPNQPQHF. In nucleotides, the CDR3 is TGTGCCAGCAGCTTCAAGGGTCCGAATCAGCCCCAGCATTTT. V is TRBV7-9 and J is TRBJ1-5; D is undetermined. Germline V lookup: CDR1 SEHNR, CDR2 FQNEAQ (reference sequence). Trimming pared 3 bases from V and 4 bases from J, leaving 10 bases between. CDR3 size: 14 residues.

The genes are TRBV4-1 and TRBJ2-5; 8 positions match TRBD1. J was trimmed by 4 bases and V by 5 bases; bases with no gene match: 12. The CDR3 length is 16 residues. CDR1 and CDR2 from the germline V gene are MGHRA and YSYEKL. The CDR3 loop reads CASSSTGQGLRETQYF. DNA of the CDR3: TGCGCCAGCAGCAGCACCGGACAGGGATTGCGAGAGACCCAGTACTTC.

V gene TRBV20-1 combines with J gene TRBJ2-3; no reliable D call. In germline, CDR1 is DFQATT, CDR2 SNEGSKA (reference sequence). The ends were cut back, 0 bases at V and 2 bases at J, with 6 bases in the middle. CDR3 length equals 13 residues. Written as DNA, the CDR3 is TGCAGTGCTAGAGAGCTACTCACAGATACGCAGTATTTT. Protein sequence: CSARELLTDTQYF.

The chain combines TRBV3-1 with TRBJ1-3, with a weak D call TRBD1 (5 bases). Trimming removed 3 bases from V and 0 bases from J, with 12 bases in between. The V gene's germline CDR1 is LGHDT and CDR2 YNNKEL (reference sequence). The CDR3 sequence is 16 residues long. The CDR3 DNA is TGTGCCAGCAGCCACGGAGCGACAGCCTCTGGAAACACCATATATTTT. This translates into CASSHGATASGNTIYF.

This clonotype was seen more than once but under ten times. V gene TRBV5-1 combines with J gene TRBJ2-1; 8 bases fit TRBD2. The CDR3 loop spans 17 amino acids. The V gene's germline CDR1 is SGHRS and CDR2 YFSETQ. The junction had 12 bases not matched to a gene; V was cut back by 4 bases and J by 3 bases. As DNA, the CDR3 is TGCGCCAGCAGCCCGCCGAGGGCTAGCGGGTACTACAATGAGCAGTTCTTC. It translates to CASSPPRASGYYNEQFF.